This T cell receptor (beta chain) was sequenced during a study of shared clonotypes between healthy human individuals. Study summary: CD4 naive and CD4 memory each took three plates per donor, while CD8 naive took two and CD8 memory one.

CDR3 length: 13 amino acids. Germline V CDR1 and CDR2: SEHNR, FQNEAQ (reference sequence). Deletions cut 4 bases from V and 8 bases from J, with 14 bases between. Each PCR replicate from the sorted subsets contained 150 to 250 ng DNA, which is about 31,000 T cell genomes. Produced via immunoSEQ multiplex PCR; TCRdb's table is partial and in-frame only. The table records some 2 million clones, 85% to 95% of them present only once. On this clone: Its cognate antigen is unknown.

Overall study findings and caveats: The rarefaction results pointed to incomplete sorted-subset sequencing despite large depth.

This clonotype originated in a young man in good health. Sample: naive CD4+ T cells sorted from blood. As for subset: CD45RA+ positively selected. The chain combines TRBV7-9 with TRBJ1-2, with a weak D call TRBD1 (5 bases). CDR3 loop: CASSWNGGDGYTF. The DNA of the CDR3 is TGTGCCAGCAGCTGGAACGGAGGGGACGGCTACACCTTC.